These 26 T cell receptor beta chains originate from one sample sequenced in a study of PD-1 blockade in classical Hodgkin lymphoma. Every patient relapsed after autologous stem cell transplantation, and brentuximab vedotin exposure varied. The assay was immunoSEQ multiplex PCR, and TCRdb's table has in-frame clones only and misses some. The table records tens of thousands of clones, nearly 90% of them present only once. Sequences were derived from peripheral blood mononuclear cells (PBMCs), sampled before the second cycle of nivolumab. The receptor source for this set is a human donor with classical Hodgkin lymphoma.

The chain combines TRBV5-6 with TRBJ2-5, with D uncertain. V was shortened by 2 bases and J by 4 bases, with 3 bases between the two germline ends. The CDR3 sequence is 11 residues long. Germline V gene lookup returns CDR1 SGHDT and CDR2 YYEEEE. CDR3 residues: CASSFSETQYF. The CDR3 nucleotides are TGTGCCAGCAGCTTTTCAGAGACCCAGTACTTC. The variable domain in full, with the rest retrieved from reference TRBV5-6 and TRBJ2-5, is DAGVTQSPTHLIKTRGQQVTLRCSPKSGHDTVSWYQQALGQGPQFIFQYYEEEERQRGNFPDRFSGHQFPNYSSELNVNALLLGDSALYLCASSFSETQYFGPGTRLLVL.

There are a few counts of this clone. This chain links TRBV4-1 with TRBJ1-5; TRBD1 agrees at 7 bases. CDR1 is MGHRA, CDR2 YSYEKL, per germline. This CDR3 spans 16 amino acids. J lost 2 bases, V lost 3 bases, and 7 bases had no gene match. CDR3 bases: TGCGCCAGCAGCCATCCATCAGGGGGTGGCAATCAGCCCCAGCATTTT. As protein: CASSHPSGGGNQPQHF.

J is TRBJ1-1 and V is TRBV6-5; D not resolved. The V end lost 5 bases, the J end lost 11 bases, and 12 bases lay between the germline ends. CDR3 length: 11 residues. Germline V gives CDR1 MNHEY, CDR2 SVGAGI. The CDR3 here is CASSTRYGAFF. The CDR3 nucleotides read TGTGCCAGCAGTACCCGGTATGGGGCTTTCTTT.

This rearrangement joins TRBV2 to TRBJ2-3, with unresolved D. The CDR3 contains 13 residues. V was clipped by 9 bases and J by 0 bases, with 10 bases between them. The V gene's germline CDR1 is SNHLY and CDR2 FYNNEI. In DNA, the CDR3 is TGTGCCAGTCGTGCGTCTAGCACAGATACGCAGTATTTT. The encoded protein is CASRASSTDTQYF.

The CDR3 spells CASSFQGLAEGYEQYF. As DNA, the CDR3 is TGTGCCAGCAGTTTCCAGGGACTAGCGGAAGGTTACGAGCAGTACTTC. The genes are TRBV27 and TRBJ2-7; 11 bases align to TRBD2. The CDR3 has 16 amino acids. V lost 3 bases to trimming and J lost 4 bases; unmatched junction nucleotides: 8. Germline loops: CDR1 MNHEY, CDR2 SMNVEV (reference sequence).

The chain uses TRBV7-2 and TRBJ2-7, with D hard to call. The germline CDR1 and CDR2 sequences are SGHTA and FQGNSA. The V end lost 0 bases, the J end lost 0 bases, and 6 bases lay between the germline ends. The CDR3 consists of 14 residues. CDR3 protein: CASSLAASSYEQYF. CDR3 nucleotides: TGTGCCAGCAGCTTAGCCGCGAGCTCCTACGAGCAGTACTTC.

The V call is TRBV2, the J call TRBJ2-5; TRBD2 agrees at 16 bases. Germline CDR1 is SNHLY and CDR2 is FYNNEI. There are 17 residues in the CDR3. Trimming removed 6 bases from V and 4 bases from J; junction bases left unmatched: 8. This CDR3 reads CASRLGLAGGPGETQYF. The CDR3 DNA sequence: TGTGCCAGCAGATTGGGACTAGCGGGAGGGCCGGGAGAGACCCAGTACTTC.

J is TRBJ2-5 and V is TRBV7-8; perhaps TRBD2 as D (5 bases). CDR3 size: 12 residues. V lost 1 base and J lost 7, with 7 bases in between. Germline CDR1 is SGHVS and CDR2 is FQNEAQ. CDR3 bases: TGTGCCAGCAGCTTAGTACGGGGGACCCAGTACTTC. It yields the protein CASSLVRGTQYF. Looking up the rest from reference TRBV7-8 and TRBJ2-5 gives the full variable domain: GAGVSQSPRYKVAKRGQDVALRCDPISGHVSLFWYQQALGQGPEFLTYFQNEAQLDKSGLPSDRFFAERPEGSVSTLKIQRTQQEDSAVYLCASSLVRGTQYFGPGTRLLVL.

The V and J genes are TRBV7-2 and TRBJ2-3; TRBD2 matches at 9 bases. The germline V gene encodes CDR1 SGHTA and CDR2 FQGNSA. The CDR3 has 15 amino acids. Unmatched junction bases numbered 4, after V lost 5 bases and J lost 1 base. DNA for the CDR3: TGTGCCAGCAGCCCGGTAGCGGGGGGCACAGATACGCAGTATTTT. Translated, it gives CASSPVAGGTDTQYF.

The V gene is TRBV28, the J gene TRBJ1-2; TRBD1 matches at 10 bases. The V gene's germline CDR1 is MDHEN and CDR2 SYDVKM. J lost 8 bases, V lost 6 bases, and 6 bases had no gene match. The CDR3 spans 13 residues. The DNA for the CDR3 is TGTGCCAGCAGGCGACAGGGGGCGTGGGGCTACACCTTC. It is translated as CASRRQGAWGYTF.

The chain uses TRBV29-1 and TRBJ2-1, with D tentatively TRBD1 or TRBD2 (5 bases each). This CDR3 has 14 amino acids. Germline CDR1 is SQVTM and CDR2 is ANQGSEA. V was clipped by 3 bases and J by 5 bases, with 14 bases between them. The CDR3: CSVEHWGSHNEQFF. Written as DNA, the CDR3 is TGCAGCGTTGAGCATTGGGGGTCCCACAATGAGCAGTTCTTC.

The CDR3 spells CASSTGTGRYEQYF. For the CDR3, the DNA is TGTGCCAGCAGTACAGGGACAGGGCGGTACGAGCAGTACTTC. The chain uses TRBV5-4 and TRBJ2-7, with 9 bases that match TRBD1. The CDR3 covers 14 residues. Germline V gives CDR1 SGHNT, CDR2 YYREEE (reference sequence). J gave up 4 bases and V 5 bases, and 7 bases lay outside the gene matches.

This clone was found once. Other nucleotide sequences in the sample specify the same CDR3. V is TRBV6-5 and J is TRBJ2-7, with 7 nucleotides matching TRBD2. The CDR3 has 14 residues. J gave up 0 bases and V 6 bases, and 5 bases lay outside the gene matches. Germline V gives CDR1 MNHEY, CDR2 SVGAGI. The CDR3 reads CASRPRDYSYEQYF. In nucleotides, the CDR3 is TGTGCCAGCAGACCCCGGGACTACTCCTACGAGCAGTACTTC.

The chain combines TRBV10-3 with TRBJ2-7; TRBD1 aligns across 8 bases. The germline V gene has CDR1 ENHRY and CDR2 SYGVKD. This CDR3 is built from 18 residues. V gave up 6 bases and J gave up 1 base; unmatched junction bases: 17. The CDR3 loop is CAISEPSPPGDRSYEQYF. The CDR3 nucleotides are TGTGCCATCAGCGAACCGTCCCCGCCCGGGGACAGGTCCTACGAGCAGTACTTC.

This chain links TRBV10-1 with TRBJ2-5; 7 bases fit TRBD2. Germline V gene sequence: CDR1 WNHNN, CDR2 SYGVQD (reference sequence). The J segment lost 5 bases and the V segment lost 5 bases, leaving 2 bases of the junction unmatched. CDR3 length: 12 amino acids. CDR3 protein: CASSSGTETQYF. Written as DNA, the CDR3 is TGCGCCAGCAGTAGCGGGACGGAGACCCAGTACTTC.

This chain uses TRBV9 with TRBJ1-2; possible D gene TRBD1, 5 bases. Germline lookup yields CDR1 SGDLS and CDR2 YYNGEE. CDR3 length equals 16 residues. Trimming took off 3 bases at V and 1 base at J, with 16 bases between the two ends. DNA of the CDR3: TGTGCCAGCAGCGCCAAAAGGGACGGTAATAACTATGGCTACACCTTC. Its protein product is CASSAKRDGNNYGYTF.

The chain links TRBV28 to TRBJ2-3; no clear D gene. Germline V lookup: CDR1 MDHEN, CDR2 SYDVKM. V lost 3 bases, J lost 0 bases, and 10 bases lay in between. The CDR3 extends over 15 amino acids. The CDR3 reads CASSFPQSSTDTQYF. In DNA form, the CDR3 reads TGTGCCAGCAGTTTTCCGCAATCTAGCACAGATACGCAGTATTTT.

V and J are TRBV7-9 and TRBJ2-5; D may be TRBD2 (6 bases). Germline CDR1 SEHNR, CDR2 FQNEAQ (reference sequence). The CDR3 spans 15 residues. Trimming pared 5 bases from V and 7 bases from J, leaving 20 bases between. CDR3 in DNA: TGTGCCAGCAGCCCCAGAGGCGGGGCAATGGGGACCCAGTACTTC. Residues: CASSPRGGAMGTQYF. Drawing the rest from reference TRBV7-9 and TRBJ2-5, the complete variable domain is DTGVSQNPRHKITKRGQNVTFRCDPISEHNRLYWYRQTLGQGPEFLTYFQNEAQLEKSRLLSDRFSAERPKGSFSTLEIQRTEQGDSAMYLCASSPRGGAMGTQYFGPGTRLLVL.

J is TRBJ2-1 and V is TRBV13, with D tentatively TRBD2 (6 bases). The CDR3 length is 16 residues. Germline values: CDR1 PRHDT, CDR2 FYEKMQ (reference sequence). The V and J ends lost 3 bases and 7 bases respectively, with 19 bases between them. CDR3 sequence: CASSFGAAGSYNEQFF. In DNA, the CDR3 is TGTGCCAGCAGCTTTGGGGCGGCCGGGAGCTATAATGAGCAGTTCTTC.

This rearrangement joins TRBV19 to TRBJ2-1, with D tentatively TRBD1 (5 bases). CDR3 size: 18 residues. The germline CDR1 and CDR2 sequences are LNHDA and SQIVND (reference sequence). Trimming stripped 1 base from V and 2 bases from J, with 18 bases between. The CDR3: CASSIVGVARVTYNEQFF. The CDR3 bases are TGTGCCAGTAGTATAGTAGGAGTTGCCAGGGTCACCTACAATGAGCAGTTCTTC.

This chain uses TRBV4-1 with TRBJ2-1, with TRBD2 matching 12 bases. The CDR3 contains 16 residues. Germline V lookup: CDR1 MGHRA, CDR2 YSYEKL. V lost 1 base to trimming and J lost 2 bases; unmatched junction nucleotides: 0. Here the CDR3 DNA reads TGCGCCAGCAGCCAAGGGACTAGCGGGGCCTACAATGAGCAGTTCTTC. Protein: CASSQGTSGAYNEQFF.

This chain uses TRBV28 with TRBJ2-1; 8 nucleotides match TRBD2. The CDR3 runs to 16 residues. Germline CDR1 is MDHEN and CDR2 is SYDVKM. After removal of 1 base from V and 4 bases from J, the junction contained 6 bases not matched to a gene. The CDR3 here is CASSLLAGGYYNEQFF. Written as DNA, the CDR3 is TGTGCCAGCAGTTTATTGGCGGGGGGCTATTACAATGAGCAGTTCTTC.

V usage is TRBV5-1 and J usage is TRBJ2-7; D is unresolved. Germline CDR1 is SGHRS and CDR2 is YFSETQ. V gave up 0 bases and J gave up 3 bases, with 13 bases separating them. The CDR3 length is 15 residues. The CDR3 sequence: CASSLDFQVFYEQYF. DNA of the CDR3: TGCGCCAGCAGCTTGGATTTCCAGGTCTTCTACGAGCAGTACTTC. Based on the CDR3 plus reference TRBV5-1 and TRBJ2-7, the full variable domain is KAGVTQTPRYLIKTRGQQVTLSCSPISGHRSVSWYQQTPGQGLQFLFEYFSETQRNKGNFPGRFSGRQFSNSRSEMNVSTLELGDSALYLCASSLDFQVFYEQYFGPGTRLTVT.

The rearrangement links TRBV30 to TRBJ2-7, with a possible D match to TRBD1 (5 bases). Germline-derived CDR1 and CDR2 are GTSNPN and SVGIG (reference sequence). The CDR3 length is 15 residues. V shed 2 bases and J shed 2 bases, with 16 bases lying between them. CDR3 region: CAWSPDSLKAYEQYF. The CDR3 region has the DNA TGTGCCTGGAGTCCCGACAGCCTAAAGGCCTACGAGCAGTACTTC.

The CDR3 DNA follows: TGTGCCAGTAGTACGTGGGGTCGGCAGGAGACCCAGTACTTC. Amino acids: CASSTWGRQETQYF. The chain recombines TRBV19 with TRBJ2-5; D not certain. Germline CDR1 reads LNHDA; CDR2 reads SQIVND (reference sequence). This CDR3 comprises 14 residues. V lost 4 bases and J 5 bases, leaving 14 bases between the germline ends.

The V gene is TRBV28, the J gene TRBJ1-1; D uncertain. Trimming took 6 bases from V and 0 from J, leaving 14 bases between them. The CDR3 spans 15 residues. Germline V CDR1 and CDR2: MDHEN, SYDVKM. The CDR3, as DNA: TGTGCCAGCAGGAGGGCAGGCAGGATGAACACTGAAGCTTTCTTT. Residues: CASRRAGRMNTEAFF.